The next 26 T cell receptor beta chains were all read from a single sample in a study of T cells after yellow fever vaccination. TCRdb re-analysed the 5' RACE reads in MiXCR, keeping a single row per CDR3 protein. The data contain approximately 510,000 distinct CDR3 sequences, about a fifth of them singletons. The sample in question was PBMCs, obtained roughly 20 days after the first yellow fever vaccination. The origin of the receptors is a man between 18 and 35 years old who received the YFV17D yellow fever vaccine.

V and J are TRBV4-2 and TRBJ2-3; D remains ambiguous. CDR1 and CDR2 from the germline V gene are LGHNA and YNFKEQ. The CDR3 has 14 amino acids. With 0 bases removed from V and 1 base from J, the gap between germline ends came to 5 bases. The CDR3 DNA reads as TGTGCCAGCAGCCAAGACTACGGCACAGATACGCAGTATTTT. Translating it yields CASSQDYGTDTQYF.

This clonotype came up a few times. The chain recombines TRBV5-1 with TRBJ2-5; D possibly uses TRBD1 or TRBD2 (7 bases each). The V end lost 4 bases, the J end lost 3 bases, and 19 bases lay between the germline ends. The CDR3 extends over 16 amino acids. CDR1 and CDR2 from the germline V gene are SGHRS and YFSETQ. The CDR3 coding sequence is TGCGCCAGCAGCCTTCATGGGAGGGGGCGCGAAGAGACCCAGTACTTC. This translates into CASSLHGRGREETQYF.

This clonotype showed up just once. The gene calls are TRBV5-1 and TRBJ2-1; no firm D call. V lost 7 bases to trimming and J lost 0 bases, with 23 bases between them. The CDR3 length is 18 residues. Germline V lookup: CDR1 SGHRS, CDR2 YFSETQ. CDR3 residues: CASEYGPTLWSSYNEQFF. The CDR3 DNA is TGCGCCAGCGAATACGGGCCGACACTATGGAGCTCCTACAATGAGCAGTTCTTC.

Only a few counts were recorded for this clonotype. The V call is TRBV7-9, the J call TRBJ1-1; the match to TRBD1 covers 7 bases. With V trimmed by 6 bases and J by 3 bases, 16 bases remained unmatched. From germline, CDR1 is SEHNR and CDR2 FQNEAQ (reference sequence). This CDR3 is 17 amino acids long. CDR3: CASRLPRGNDRDTEAFF. In DNA, the CDR3 is TGTGCCAGCAGGCTACCGCGGGGAAATGACAGGGACACTGAAGCTTTCTTT.

This sequence joins TRBV10-3 and TRBJ2-7, with 7 bases fitting TRBD1. V shed 5 bases and J 3 bases; nucleotides not matched to a gene: 7. Germline CDR1 ENHRY, CDR2 SYGVKD. The CDR3 covers 14 residues. CDR3 sequence reads: CAISFYRDSYEQYF. In DNA, the CDR3 is TGTGCCATCAGTTTTTACCGGGACAGCTACGAGCAGTACTTC.

This clonotype showed up just a few times. The gene calls are TRBV4-1 and TRBJ1-1; D possibly corresponds to TRBD1 (5 bases). Germline CDR1 MGHRA, CDR2 YSYEKL. V was shortened by 0 bases and J by 10 bases, with 12 bases between the two germline ends. The CDR3 consists of 13 residues. As DNA, the CDR3 is TGCGCCAGCAGCCAAGATAATAGGGGTCGAGCTTTCTTT. It yields the protein CASSQDNRGRAFF.

The chain is built from TRBV7-2 and TRBJ1-6, with D possibly matching TRBD1 (5 bases). This CDR3 spans 15 amino acids. The germline V and J ends were trimmed by 5 bases and 6 bases, with 14 bases remaining between them. From germline, CDR1 is SGHTA and CDR2 FQGNSA. The CDR3: CASSKEQGTNSPLHF. Here the CDR3 DNA reads TGTGCCAGCAGCAAGGAGCAGGGAACTAATTCACCCCTCCACTTT. The whole variable domain, remainder taken from reference TRBV7-2 and TRBJ1-6, is GAGVSQSPSNKVTEKGKDVELRCDPISGHTALYWYRQSLGQGLEFLIYFQGNSAPDKSGLPSDRFSAERTGGSVSTLTIQRTQQEDSAVYLCASSKEQGTNSPLHFGNGTRLTVT.

The rearrangement links TRBV12-3 or TRBV12-4 to TRBJ1-2; D might be TRBD1 (6 bases). The CDR3 has 13 amino acids. V was clipped by 6 bases and J by 5 bases, with 13 bases between them. CDR3 bases: TGTGCCAGCAGGCCGGGGGCAGGGTATGGCTACACCTTC. Encoded protein: CASRPGAGYGYTF.

CDR3 loop: CAAAGSQETQYF. The DNA for the CDR3 is TGTGCCGCAGCCGGGAGCCAAGAGACCCAGTACTTC. This rearrangement joins TRBV10-3 to TRBJ2-5, with D possibly TRBD2 on 6 matching bases. Germline assignment: CDR1 ENHRY and CDR2 SYGVKD. Deletions cut 11 bases from V and 1 base from J, with 11 bases between. The CDR3 contains 12 residues.

The chain recombines TRBV7-2 with TRBJ2-7, with D tentatively TRBD2 (5 bases). The V gene's germline CDR1 is SGHTA and CDR2 FQGNSA. Trimming shortened V by 3 bases and J by 4 bases, and 16 bases separated the two germline ends. The CDR3 extends over 15 amino acids. The CDR3 DNA reads TGTGCCAGCAGCTTCAACCCGGGGAAAGGGTACGAGCAGTACTTC. Translated: CASSFNPGKGYEQYF.

This clonotype was counted between two and nine times. The V gene is TRBV7-2, the J gene TRBJ2-5; D is possibly TRBD2 (5 bases). This CDR3 spans 15 amino acids. Trimming shortened V by 5 bases and J by 2 bases, and 15 bases separated the two germline ends. CDR1 SGHTA and CDR2 FQGNSA come from the germline V gene. This chain's CDR3 is CASSPNGLAQETQYF. The CDR3 DNA follows: TGTGCCAGCAGCCCTAACGGGCTAGCTCAAGAGACCCAGTACTTC.

This clonotype was detected only a few times. J is TRBJ2-2 and V is TRBV10-1, with D uncertain. Trimming removed 4 bases at V and 2 bases at J, with 8 bases between. Germline assignment: CDR1 WNHNN and CDR2 SYGVQD (reference sequence). This CDR3 is 14 amino acids long. CDR3 loop: CASSAYKNTGELFF. As DNA, the CDR3 is TGCGCCAGCAGTGCATACAAAAACACCGGGGAGCTGTTTTTT.

This clonotype was found a few times. The V call is TRBV14, the J call TRBJ2-7; D uncertain. Trimming left V 4 bases short and J 5 bases short, with 12 bases between. From germline, CDR1 is SGHDN and CDR2 FVKESK. The CDR3 is 13 residues long. CDR3 sequence (DNA): TGTGCCAGCAGCCGGTTTCAGAGTAACGAGCAGTACGTC. Translating it yields CASSRFQSNEQYV.

The V gene is TRBV20-1, the J gene TRBJ2-5; 11 bases fit TRBD2. Trimming removed 2 bases from V and 7 bases from J; junction bases left unmatched: 6. The CDR3 length is 14 residues. Germline CDR1 is DFQATT and CDR2 is SNEGSKA (reference sequence). Here the CDR3 reads CSARFSGGAPTQYF. CDR3 nucleotide sequence: TGCAGTGCTAGATTTAGCGGGGGGGCTCCGACCCAGTACTTC.

This clonotype was observed a handful of times. The rearrangement joins TRBV6-6 to TRBJ1-4; D gene uncertain. This CDR3 has 13 residues. Trimming cost V 5 bases and J 0 bases, with 4 bases left between them. CDR1 and CDR2 from the germline V gene are MNHNY and SVGAGI (reference sequence). The CDR3 reads CASSRPTNEKLFF. The CDR3 bases are TGTGCCAGCAGTAGACCAACTAATGAAAAACTGTTTTTT.

The gene calls are TRBV6-6 and TRBJ2-3; 8 bases map to TRBD2. Germline CDR1 is MNHNY and CDR2 is SVGAGI (reference sequence). The CDR3 loop spans 13 amino acids. V lost 9 bases and J lost 6; bases outside the gene matches: 8. CDR3 residues: CASRAGAGDTQYF. The CDR3 coding sequence is TGTGCCAGTAGAGCGGGGGCAGGGGATACGCAGTATTTT.

The V and J genes are TRBV27 and TRBJ1-1; D gene ambiguous. Germline V lookup: CDR1 MNHEY, CDR2 SMNVEV (reference sequence). With 8 bases removed from V and 3 bases from J, the gap between germline ends came to 19 bases. This CDR3 is built from 15 residues. The CDR3 sequence is CASRGGEGSYTEAFF. CDR3 nucleotides: TGTGCCAGCCGCGGCGGGGAAGGGAGTTACACTGAAGCTTTCTTT.

V usage is TRBV2 and J usage is TRBJ2-1, with 9 bases that match TRBD2. Per germline, CDR1 SNHLY and CDR2 FYNNEI. V shed 8 bases, J shed 8 bases, and the junction held 10 bases outside the gene matches. The CDR3 extends over 14 amino acids. CDR3 in amino acids: CASRGTSSYDEQFF. CDR3 DNA: TGTGCCAGCCGAGGGACTAGCTCGTATGATGAGCAGTTCTTC. The full variable domain, its missing parts supplied by reference TRBV2 and TRBJ2-1, is EPEVTQTPSHQVTQMGQEVILRCVPISNHLYFYWYRQILGQKVEFLVSFYNNEISEKSEIFDDQFSVERPDGSNFTLKIRSTKLEDSAMYFCASRGTSSYDEQFFGPGTRLTVL.

The chain combines TRBV10-1 with TRBJ1-1; D perhaps matches TRBD1 (5 bases). This CDR3 is built from 16 residues. Germline-derived CDR1 and CDR2 are WNHNN and SYGVQD (reference sequence). V lost 0 bases, J lost 0 bases, and 11 bases lay in between. The CDR3 DNA is TGCGCCAGCAGTGAGTCGGGGGGACTTATGAACACTGAAGCTTTCTTT. Amino acid sequence: CASSESGGLMNTEAFF.

This sequence joins TRBV29-1 and TRBJ2-3; no definite D call. From germline, CDR1 is SQVTM and CDR2 ANQGSEA. The CDR3 has 14 residues. V was cut by 6 bases and J by 3 bases, with 16 bases left in between. The CDR3 sequence: CSVRISGLTDTQYF. DNA for the CDR3: TGCAGCGTCCGAATTTCCGGGTTGACAGATACGCAGTATTTT.

This clonotype was observed many times. The V and J genes are TRBV7-2 and TRBJ1-6, with D perhaps TRBD1 (6 bases). The CDR3 runs to 15 residues. CDR1 is SGHTA, CDR2 FQGNSA, per germline. V shed 1 base and J shed 10 bases, with 14 bases lying between them. This CDR3 reads CASSLEQGRGSPLHF. CDR3 nucleotides: TGTGCCAGCAGCTTAGAACAGGGTCGGGGCTCACCCCTCCACTTT.

V is TRBV5-1 and J is TRBJ2-2, with a tentative D call TRBD2 (5 bases). CDR1 and CDR2 (germline): SGHRS, YFSETQ. The V end lost 4 bases, the J end lost 6 bases, and 13 bases lay between the germline ends. The CDR3 is made up of 14 amino acids. CDR3 nucleotide sequence: TGCGCCAGCAGCCCTGGAGTCGGGGCCGGGGAGCTGTTTTTT. This encodes CASSPGVGAGELFF.

This clonotype was counted a few times. The chain employs TRBV7-3 and TRBJ1-2; D call uncertain. Trimming stripped 2 bases from V and 2 bases from J, with 6 bases between. This CDR3 has 13 residues. Germline CDR1 and CDR2: SGHTA and FQGTGA. CDR3 DNA sequence: TGTGCCAGCAGCTTAGGACTGAACTATGGCTACACCTTC. Its protein is CASSLGLNYGYTF.

The chain carries TRBV5-1 and TRBJ2-2, with 9 nucleotides matching TRBD2. V shed 4 bases, J shed 4 bases, and the junction held 8 bases outside the gene matches. This CDR3 is 16 amino acids long. Germline V gene sequence: CDR1 SGHRS, CDR2 YFSETQ. CDR3 coding DNA: TGCGCCAGCAGCGCGGCGGGGGGGCCGGTCACCGGGGAGCTGTTTTTT. Translation: CASSAAGGPVTGELFF.

This chain joins TRBV5-1 and TRBJ1-1; D is ambiguous. Looked up from germline, CDR1 is SGHRS and CDR2 is YFSETQ. The V and J ends lost 0 bases and 6 bases respectively, with 15 bases between them. The CDR3 loop spans 15 amino acids. The CDR3 DNA is TGCGCCAGCAGCTTGGCCAGCGCGGTTGGCGCTGAAGCTTTCTTT. This codes for CASSLASAVGAEAFF.

V gene TRBV24-1 combines with J gene TRBJ1-1; D is undetermined. Germline V CDR1 and CDR2: KGHDR, SFDVKD. The CDR3 runs to 14 residues. With 2 bases removed from V and 1 base from J, the gap between germline ends came to 7 bases. For the CDR3, the DNA is TGTGCCACCAGTGATTCAGCCTCGAACACTGAAGCTTTCTTT. It translates to CATSDSASNTEAFF.